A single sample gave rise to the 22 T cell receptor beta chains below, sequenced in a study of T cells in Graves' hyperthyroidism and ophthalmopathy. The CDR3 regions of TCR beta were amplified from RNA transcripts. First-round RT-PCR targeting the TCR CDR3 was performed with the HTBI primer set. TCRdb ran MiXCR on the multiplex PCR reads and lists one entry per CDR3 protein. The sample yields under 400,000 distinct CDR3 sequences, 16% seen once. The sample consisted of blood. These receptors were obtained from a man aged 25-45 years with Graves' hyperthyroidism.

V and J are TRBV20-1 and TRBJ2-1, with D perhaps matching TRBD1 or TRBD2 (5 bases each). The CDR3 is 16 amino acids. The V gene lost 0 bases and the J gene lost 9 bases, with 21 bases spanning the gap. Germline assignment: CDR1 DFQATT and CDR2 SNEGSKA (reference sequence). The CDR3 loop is CSARDGGRDLTGEQFF. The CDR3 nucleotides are TGCAGTGCTAGAGATGGGGGTCGGGACCTCACCGGTGAGCAGTTCTTC.

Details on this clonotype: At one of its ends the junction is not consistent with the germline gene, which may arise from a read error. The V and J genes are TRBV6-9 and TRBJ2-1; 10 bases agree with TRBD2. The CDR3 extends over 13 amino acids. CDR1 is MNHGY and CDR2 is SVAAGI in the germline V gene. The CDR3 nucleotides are TGTGCCGGCAGTTTAGCGGGAGGCAATGAGCAGTTCTTC. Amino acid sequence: CAGSLAGGNEQFF.

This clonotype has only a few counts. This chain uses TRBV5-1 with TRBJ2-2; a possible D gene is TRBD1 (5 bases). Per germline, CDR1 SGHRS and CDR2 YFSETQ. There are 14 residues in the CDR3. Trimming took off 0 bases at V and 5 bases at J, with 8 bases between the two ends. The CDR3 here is CASSLADITGELFF. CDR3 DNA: TGCGCCAGCAGCTTGGCGGACATAACCGGGGAGCTGTTTTTT.

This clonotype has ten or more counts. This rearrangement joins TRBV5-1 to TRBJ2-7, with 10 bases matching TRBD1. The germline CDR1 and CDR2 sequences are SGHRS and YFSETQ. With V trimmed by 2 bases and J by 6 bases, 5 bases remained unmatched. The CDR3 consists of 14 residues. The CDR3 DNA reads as TGCGCCAGCAGCTTCGACGGGACAGGGGCCGAGCAGTACTTC. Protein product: CASSFDGTGAEQYF.

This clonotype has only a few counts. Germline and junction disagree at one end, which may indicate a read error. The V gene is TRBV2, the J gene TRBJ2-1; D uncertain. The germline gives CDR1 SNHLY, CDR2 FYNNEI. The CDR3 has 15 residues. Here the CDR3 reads CASSAQTSAYNGQFF. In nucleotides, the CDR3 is TGTGCCAGCAGTGCACAGACGAGCGCCTACAATGGGCAGTTCTTC.

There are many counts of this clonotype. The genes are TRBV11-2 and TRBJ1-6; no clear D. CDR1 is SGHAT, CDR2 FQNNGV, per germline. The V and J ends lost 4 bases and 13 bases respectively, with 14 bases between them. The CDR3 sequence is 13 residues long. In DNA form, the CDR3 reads TGTGCCAGCAGCTCCCCGAGTGATGTGCCCCTCCACTTT. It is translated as CASSSPSDVPLHF.

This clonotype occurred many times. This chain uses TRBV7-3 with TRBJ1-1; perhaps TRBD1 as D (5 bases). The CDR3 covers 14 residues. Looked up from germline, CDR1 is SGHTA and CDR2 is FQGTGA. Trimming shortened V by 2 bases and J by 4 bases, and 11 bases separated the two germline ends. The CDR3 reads CASSLWGEGTEAFF. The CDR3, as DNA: TGTGCCAGCAGCTTATGGGGGGAAGGCACTGAAGCTTTCTTT.

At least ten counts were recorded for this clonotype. The CDR3 spells CASSQDPARGPYNEQFF. The CDR3 DNA follows: TGTGCCAGCAGCCAAGATCCGGCCAGGGGTCCCTACAATGAGCAGTTCTTC. The chain recombines TRBV3-1 with TRBJ2-1; TRBD1 is a possible D gene (6 bases). Germline loops: CDR1 LGHDT, CDR2 YNNKEL (reference sequence). The CDR3 is made up of 17 amino acids. V lost 0 bases, J lost 2 bases, and 14 bases lay in between.

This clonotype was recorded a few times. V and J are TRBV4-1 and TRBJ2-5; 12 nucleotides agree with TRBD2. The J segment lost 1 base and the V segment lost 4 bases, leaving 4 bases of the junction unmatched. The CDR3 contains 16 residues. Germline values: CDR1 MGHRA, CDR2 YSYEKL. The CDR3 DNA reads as TGCGCCAGCAGCCTACGACTAGCGGGGGTCCAAGAGACCCAGTACTTC. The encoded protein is CASSLRLAGVQETQYF.

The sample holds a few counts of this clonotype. CDR3 DNA: TGTGCCAGCAGTTACACCCGACAGGGAATCGGCACAGATACGCAGTATTTT. Translated: CASSYTRQGIGTDTQYF. This sequence joins TRBV6-5 and TRBJ2-3, with 7 nucleotides matching TRBD1. There are 17 residues in the CDR3. Germline lookup yields CDR1 MNHEY and CDR2 SVGAGI. V lost 2 bases, J lost 1 base, and 9 bases stayed unmatched.

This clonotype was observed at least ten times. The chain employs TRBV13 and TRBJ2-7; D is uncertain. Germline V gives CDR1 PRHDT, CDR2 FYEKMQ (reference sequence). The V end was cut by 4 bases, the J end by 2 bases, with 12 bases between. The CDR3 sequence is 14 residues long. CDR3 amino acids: CASSSDTQAYEQYF. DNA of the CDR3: TGTGCCAGCAGCTCAGACACCCAAGCCTACGAGCAGTACTTC.

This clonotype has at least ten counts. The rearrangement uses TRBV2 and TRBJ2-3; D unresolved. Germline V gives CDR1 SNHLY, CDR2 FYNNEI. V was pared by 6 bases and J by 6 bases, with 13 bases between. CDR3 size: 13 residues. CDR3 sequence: CASSWASSDTQYF. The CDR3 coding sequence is TGTGCCAGCAGCTGGGCCAGTTCGGATACGCAGTATTTT.

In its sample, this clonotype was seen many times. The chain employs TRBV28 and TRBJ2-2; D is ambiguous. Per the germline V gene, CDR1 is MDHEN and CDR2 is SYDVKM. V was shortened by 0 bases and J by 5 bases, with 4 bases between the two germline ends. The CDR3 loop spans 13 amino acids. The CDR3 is CASSLWVTGELFF. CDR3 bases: TGTGCCAGCAGTTTATGGGTAACCGGGGAGCTGTTTTTT.

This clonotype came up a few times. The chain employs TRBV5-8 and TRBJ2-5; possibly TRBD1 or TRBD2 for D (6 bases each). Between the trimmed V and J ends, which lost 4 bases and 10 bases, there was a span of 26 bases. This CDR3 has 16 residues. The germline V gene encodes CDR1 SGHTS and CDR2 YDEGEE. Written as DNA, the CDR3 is TGTGCCAGCAGCGGCCCGTCGACGGGGGCTCAAGGGGGCCAGTACTTC. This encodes CASSGPSTGAQGGQYF.

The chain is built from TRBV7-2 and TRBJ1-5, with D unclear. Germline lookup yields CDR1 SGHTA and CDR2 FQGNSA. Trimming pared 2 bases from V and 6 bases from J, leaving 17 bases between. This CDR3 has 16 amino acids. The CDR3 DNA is TGTGCCAGCAGCTTATTTAGGCGGCGCCGTGGTCAGCCCCAGCATTTT. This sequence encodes CASSLFRRRRGQPQHF.

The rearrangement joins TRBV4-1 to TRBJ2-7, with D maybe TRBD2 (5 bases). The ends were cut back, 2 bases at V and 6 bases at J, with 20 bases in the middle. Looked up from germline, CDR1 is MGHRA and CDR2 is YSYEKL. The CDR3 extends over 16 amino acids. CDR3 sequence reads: CASSQRGGLHAGEQYF. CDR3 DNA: TGCGCCAGCAGCCAAAGAGGTGGACTTCACGCCGGCGAGCAGTACTTC.

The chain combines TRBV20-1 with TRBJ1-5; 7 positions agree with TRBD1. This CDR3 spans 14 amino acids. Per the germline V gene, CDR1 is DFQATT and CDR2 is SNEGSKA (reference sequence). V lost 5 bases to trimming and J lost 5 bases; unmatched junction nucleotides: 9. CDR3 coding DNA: TGCAGTGCTCACACAGGGGATGCAGATCAGCCCCAGCATTTT. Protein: CSAHTGDADQPQHF.

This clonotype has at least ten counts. This CDR3 is CASSTGLYNEQFF. In DNA, the CDR3 is TGTGCCAGCAGCACGGGACTTTACAATGAGCAGTTCTTC. The chain couples TRBV11-1 to TRBJ2-1; TRBD2 might be the D (6 bases). V lost 5 bases to trimming and J lost 4 bases, with 9 bases between them. The CDR3 consists of 13 residues. Germline V lookup: CDR1 SGHAT, CDR2 FQDESV (reference sequence). Filled out from reference TRBV11-1 and TRBJ2-1, the complete variable domain reads EAEVAQSPRYKITEKSQAVAFWCDPISGHATLYWYRQILGQGPELLVQFQDESVVDDSQLPKDRFSAERLKGVDSTLKIQPAELGDSAMYLCASSTGLYNEQFFGPGTRLTVL.

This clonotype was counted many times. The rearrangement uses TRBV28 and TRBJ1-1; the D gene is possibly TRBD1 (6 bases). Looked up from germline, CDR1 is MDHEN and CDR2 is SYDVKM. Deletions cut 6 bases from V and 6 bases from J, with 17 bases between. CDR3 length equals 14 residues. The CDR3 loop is CASSLTTGSSEAFF. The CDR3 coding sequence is TGTGCCAGCAGCCTAACGACAGGATCCTCTGAAGCTTTCTTT.

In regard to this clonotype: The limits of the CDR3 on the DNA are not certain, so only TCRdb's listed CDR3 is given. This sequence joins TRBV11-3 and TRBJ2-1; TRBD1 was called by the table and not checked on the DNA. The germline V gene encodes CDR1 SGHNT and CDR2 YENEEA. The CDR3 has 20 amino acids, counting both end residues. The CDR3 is CASSIYLCSVGQGAMNEQFF.

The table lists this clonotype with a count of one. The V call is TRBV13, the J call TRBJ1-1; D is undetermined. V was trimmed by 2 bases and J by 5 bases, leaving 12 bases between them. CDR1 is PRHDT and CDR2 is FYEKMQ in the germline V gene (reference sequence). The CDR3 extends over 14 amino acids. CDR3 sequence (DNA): TGTGCCAGCAGCTTATATTCTATGGGGACTGAAGCTTTCTTT. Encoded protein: CASSLYSMGTEAFF.

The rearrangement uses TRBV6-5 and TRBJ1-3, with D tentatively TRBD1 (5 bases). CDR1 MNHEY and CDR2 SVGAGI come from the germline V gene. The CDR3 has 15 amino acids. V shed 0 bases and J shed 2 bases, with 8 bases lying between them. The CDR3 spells CASSYSGGAGNTIYF. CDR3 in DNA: TGTGCCAGCAGTTACTCGGGGGGAGCTGGAAACACCATATATTTT.